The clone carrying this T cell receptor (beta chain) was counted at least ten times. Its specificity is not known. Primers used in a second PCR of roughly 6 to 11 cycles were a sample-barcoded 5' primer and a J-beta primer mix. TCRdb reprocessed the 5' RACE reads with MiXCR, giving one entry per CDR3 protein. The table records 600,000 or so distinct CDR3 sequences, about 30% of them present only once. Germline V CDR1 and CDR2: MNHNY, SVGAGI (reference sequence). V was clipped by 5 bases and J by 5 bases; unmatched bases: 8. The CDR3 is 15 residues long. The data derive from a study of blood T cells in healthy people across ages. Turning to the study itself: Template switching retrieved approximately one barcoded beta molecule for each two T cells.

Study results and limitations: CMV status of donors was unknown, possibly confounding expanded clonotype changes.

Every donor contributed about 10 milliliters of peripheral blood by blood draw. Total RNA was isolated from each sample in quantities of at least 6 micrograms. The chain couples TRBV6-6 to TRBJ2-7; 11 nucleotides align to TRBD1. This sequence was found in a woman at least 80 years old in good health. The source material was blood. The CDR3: CASSRPGQGDHEQYF. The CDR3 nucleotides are TGTGCCAGCAGTCGCCCGGGACAGGGGGACCACGAGCAGTACTTC.